This entry features one TCR beta chain sequence. The antigen remains unidentified. Per germline, CDR1 MGHRA and CDR2 YSYEKL. J lost 12 bases, V lost 3 bases, and 2 bases had no gene match. The CDR3 spans 12 residues. Libraries were prepared by immunoSEQ multiplex PCR; TCRdb keeps only in-frame clonotypes and omits some of them. Of a few hundred thousand clones in the sample, approximately 96% are singletons; the top ten hold 0.32%. The data stem from a study of shared clonotypes between healthy human individuals. Regarding the study as a whole: Relative to clonotypes present in all four donors, those not shared had lower generation probabilities. For naive CD4 cells, around 5% of clonotypes were shared across four donors.

There were no recent acute infections or vaccinations among the donors, who were healthy HIV-negative adults. Sequencing was carried out using memory CD8+ T cells sorted from blood. Subset described: CD45RO+ cells pooled with CCR7-negative TemRA cells. This chain uses TRBV4-1 with TRBJ2-1, with 10 bases that match TRBD2. The receptor was derived from a man aged 25-40 years in good health. The CDR3 region is CASSHLAGVQFF. CDR3 nucleotides: TGCGCCAGCAGCCACCTAGCGGGGGTGCAGTTCTTC.